This passage covers 27 T cell receptor beta chains from one sample sequenced in a study of T cell responses to AZD1222 COVID-19 vaccine. Clones were sequenced by immunoSEQ multiplex PCR, and TCRdb holds only the in-frame ones, with some missing. The table records some 150,000 clones, 85% to 95% of them present only once. This sample comprised peripheral blood, obtained on day 0 of AZD1222 vaccination. Receptors originate from an adult in good health.

V is TRBV3-1 (or the pseudogene TRBV3-2) and J is TRBJ2-2; D may be TRBD2 (6 bases). Trimming cost V 1 base and J 1 base, with 13 bases left between them. This CDR3 has 17 residues. Germline V CDR1 and CDR2: LGHDT, YNNKEL (reference sequence). The CDR3: CASSQVRGTLNTGELFF. CDR3 coding DNA: TGTGCCAGCAGCCAAGTCCGCGGGACCTTGAACACCGGGGAGCTGTTTTTT.

V usage is TRBV2 and J usage is TRBJ2-7, with D unclear. The CDR3 sequence is 12 residues long. Germline CDR1 SNHLY, CDR2 FYNNEI. V lost 3 bases, J lost 2 bases, and 5 bases lay in between. CDR3 DNA sequence: TGTGCCAGCAGTGAGCAGGCCTACGAGCAGTACTTC. Its translation: CASSEQAYEQYF.

The V gene is TRBV7-8, the J gene TRBJ2-5, with unresolved D. CDR1 SGHVS and CDR2 FQNEAQ come from the germline V gene. The ends were cut back, 1 base at V and 5 bases at J, with 14 bases in the middle. The CDR3 covers 15 residues. For the CDR3, the DNA is TGTGCCAGCAGCTTAGGTTCATGGGGTCAGGAGACCCAGTACTTC. This encodes CASSLGSWGQETQYF. Together with reference TRBV7-8 and TRBJ2-5, the CDR3 gives the full variable domain: GAGVSQSPRYKVAKRGQDVALRCDPISGHVSLFWYQQALGQGPEFLTYFQNEAQLDKSGLPSDRFFAERPEGSVSTLKIQRTQQEDSAVYLCASSLGSWGQETQYFGPGTRLLVL.

J is TRBJ2-6 and V is TRBV6-6; 7 bases are shared with TRBD2. J was trimmed by 1 base and V by 8 bases; bases with no gene match: 5. In germline, CDR1 is MNHNY, CDR2 SVGAGI (reference sequence). CDR3 length equals 15 residues. The CDR3: CASSTGGSGANVLTF. Here the CDR3 DNA reads TGTGCCAGCTCGACCGGGGGGTCTGGGGCCAACGTCCTGACTTTC.

This chain links TRBV15 with TRBJ1-1; D ambiguous. The length of the CDR3 is 15 residues. Germline-derived CDR1 and CDR2 are LNHNV and YYDKDF (reference sequence). Trimming left V 1 base short and J 5 bases short, with 14 bases between. The CDR3 sequence is CATSRGLGEGTEAFF. CDR3 nucleotides: TGTGCCACCAGCAGAGGCCTCGGGGAGGGAACTGAAGCTTTCTTT.

The chain joins TRBV5-8 to TRBJ1-1, with a weak D call TRBD1 (5 bases). This CDR3 comprises 17 residues. V was cut by 4 bases and J by 0 bases, with 19 bases left in between. The germline CDR1 and CDR2 sequences are SGHTS and YDEGEE. CDR3 region: CASSPHPGRRLNTEAFF. Written as DNA, the CDR3 is TGTGCCAGCAGCCCACATCCGGGACGGAGGTTGAACACTGAAGCTTTCTTT.

V is TRBV19 and J is TRBJ2-1, with a weak D call TRBD2 (5 bases). Germline CDR1 and CDR2: LNHDA and SQIVND (reference sequence). The CDR3 loop spans 13 amino acids. The V and J ends lost 5 bases and 8 bases respectively, with 13 bases between them. CDR3 sequence: CASSDLAGDEQFF. Written as DNA, the CDR3 is TGTGCCAGTAGTGACCTCGCCGGGGATGAGCAGTTCTTC. Filled out from reference TRBV19 and TRBJ2-1, the complete variable domain reads DGGITQSPKYLFRKEGQNVTLSCEQNLNHDAMYWYRQDPGQGLRLIYYSQIVNDFQKGDIAEGYSVSREKKESFPLTVTSAQKNPTAFYLCASSDLAGDEQFFGPGTRLTVL.

In nucleotides, the CDR3 is TGTGCCTGGAGTAGGGTAGGACAGATCAATCAGCCCCAGCATTTT. It yields the protein CAWSRVGQINQPQHF. V is TRBV30 and J is TRBJ1-5; weak D call: TRBD1 (6 bases). V was cut by 2 bases and J by 3 bases, with 14 bases left in between. The CDR3 loop spans 15 amino acids. CDR1 is GTSNPN, CDR2 SVGIG, per germline (reference sequence).

This chain connects TRBV23-1 to TRBJ1-1; D is unclear. Being an ORF, TRBV23-1 has a function that is uncertain. Trimming left V 4 bases short and J 5 bases short, with 17 bases between. This CDR3 spans 15 amino acids. This chain's CDR3 is CASSPLSLSRTEAFF. Written as DNA, the CDR3 is TGCGCCAGCAGTCCGTTATCGTTGAGTAGGACTGAAGCTTTCTTT.

This sequence joins TRBV6-5 and TRBJ1-2; a weak D match, TRBD1 (6 bases). The germline V gene encodes CDR1 MNHEY and CDR2 SVGAGI. Trimming took off 7 bases at V and 2 bases at J, with 17 bases between the two ends. The CDR3 sequence is 15 residues long. CDR3 sequence reads: CASTLWTDPNYGYTF. The CDR3 coding sequence is TGTGCCAGCACCCTATGGACAGATCCAAACTATGGCTACACCTTC.

CDR3 sequence reads: CAWSVFGTTFANEQFF. CDR3 nucleotide sequence: TGTGCCTGGAGTGTATTTGGGACTACCTTCGCCAATGAGCAGTTCTTC. The rearrangement joins TRBV30 to TRBJ2-1; 7 nucleotides line up with TRBD2. This CDR3 is 16 amino acids long. V trimming: 0 bases; J trimming: 6 bases; junction bases outside the gene matches: 11. The V gene's germline CDR1 is GTSNPN and CDR2 SVGIG (reference sequence). Combining the CDR3 with reference TRBV30 and TRBJ2-1 gives the whole variable domain SQTIHQWPATLVQPVGSPLSLECTVEGTSNPNLYWYRQAAGRGLQLLFYSVGIGQISSEVPQNLSASRPQDRQFILSSKKLLLSDSGFYLCAWSVFGTTFANEQFFGPGTRLTVL.

This chain connects TRBV11-1 to TRBJ1-1, with D possibly TRBD1 on 5 matching bases. This CDR3 is 13 amino acids long. Trimming took off 6 bases at V and 1 base at J, with 9 bases between the two ends. Germline CDR1 reads SGHAT; CDR2 reads FQDESV (reference sequence). Here the CDR3 DNA reads TGTGCCAGCAGTCAGGGTCGGAACACTGAAGCTTTCTTT. Its protein product is CASSQGRNTEAFF.

V and J are TRBV5-8 and TRBJ1-2; D gene ambiguous. Deletions cut 4 bases from V and 3 bases from J, with 16 bases between. Per germline, CDR1 SGHTS and CDR2 YDEGEE. The CDR3 spans 15 residues. Here the CDR3 DNA reads TGTGCCAGCAGCGTCCCCCTTAGTAAAGACTATGGCTACACCTTC. Protein sequence: CASSVPLSKDYGYTF.

This chain joins TRBV11-1 and TRBJ2-2; D unclear. This CDR3 region has 14 residues. Germline CDR1 reads SGHAT; CDR2 reads FQDESV (reference sequence). The V end was cut by 10 bases, the J end by 1 base, with 13 bases between. The CDR3 sequence is CATRRRQNTGELFF. The CDR3 DNA is TGTGCCACCCGGCGGAGACAGAACACCGGGGAGCTGTTTTTT.

The chain couples TRBV9 to TRBJ2-3; tentative D call: TRBD2 (6 bases). Trimming cost V 3 bases and J 2 bases, with 16 bases left between them. The CDR3 has 16 residues. Looked up from germline, CDR1 is SGDLS and CDR2 is YYNGEE. CDR3 sequence reads: CASSAWSGGNTDTQYF. In nucleotides, the CDR3 is TGTGCCAGCAGCGCCTGGTCGGGCGGGAACACAGATACGCAGTATTTT.

J is TRBJ1-1 and V is TRBV28, with D possibly being TRBD1 (5 bases). V dropped 7 bases and J dropped 3 bases, with 21 bases sitting between them. CDR3 size: 16 residues. In germline, CDR1 is MDHEN, CDR2 SYDVKM. CDR3 in amino acids: CASIPLLTGGYTEAFF. The DNA of the CDR3 is TGTGCCAGCATTCCACTCCTAACCGGGGGGTACACTGAAGCTTTCTTT. The variable domain in full, with the rest retrieved from reference TRBV28 and TRBJ1-1, is DVKVTQSSRYLVKRTGEKVFLECVQDMDHENMFWYRQDPGLGLRLIYFSYDVKMKEKGDIPEGYSVSREKKERFSLILESASTNQTSMYLCASIPLLTGGYTEAFFGQGTRLTVV.

This clone was detected only a few times. The V call is TRBV28, the J call TRBJ1-2, with D possibly being TRBD1 (5 bases). Germline CDR1 MDHEN, CDR2 SYDVKM. The V end lost 6 bases, the J end lost 3 bases, and 8 bases lay between the germline ends. CDR3 size: 12 residues. The CDR3 protein is CASRDIHYGYTF. For the CDR3, the DNA is TGTGCCAGCAGGGACATCCACTATGGCTACACCTTC.

The chain employs TRBV7-3 and TRBJ2-1; D call uncertain. The CDR3 has 14 amino acids. Germline V gene sequence: CDR1 SGHTA, CDR2 FQGTGA. Trimming left V 2 bases short and J 1 base short, with 6 bases between. CDR3 in DNA: TGTGCCAGCAGCTTATCAGGTTCCTACAATGAGCAGTTCTTC. Protein product: CASSLSGSYNEQFF.

V gene TRBV19 combines with J gene TRBJ1-1; D unresolved. V lost 7 bases and J lost 1, with 7 bases in between. Germline values: CDR1 LNHDA, CDR2 SQIVND (reference sequence). This CDR3 has 12 residues. CDR3 in amino acids: CASKRRNTEAFF. For the CDR3, the DNA is TGTGCCAGTAAAAGACGGAACACTGAAGCTTTCTTT.

This clone was recorded once. The chain recombines TRBV7-9 with TRBJ1-3, with D maybe TRBD1 (6 bases). With 1 base removed from V and 0 bases from J, the gap between germline ends came to 7 bases. The V gene's germline CDR1 is SEHNR and CDR2 FQNEAQ (reference sequence). The CDR3 has 15 residues. Written as DNA, the CDR3 is TGTGCCAGCAGCTTAGGGACAGTCTCTGGAAACACCATATATTTT. It encodes CASSLGTVSGNTIYF.

This clone was seen only once. The chain couples TRBV7-6 to TRBJ1-1, with D tentatively TRBD1 (5 bases). V was shortened by 4 bases and J by 4 bases, with 13 bases between the two germline ends. Germline CDR1 and CDR2: SGHVS and FNYEAQ. The CDR3 sequence is 14 residues long. Written as DNA, the CDR3 is TGTGCCAGCAGCTCGACAGTAGGGACCACTGAAGCTTTCTTT. As protein: CASSSTVGTTEAFF. The full variable domain, rest sourced from reference TRBV7-6 and TRBJ1-1, is GAGVSQSPRYKVTKRGQDVALRCDPISGHVSLYWYRQALGQGPEFLTYFNYEAQQDKSGLPNDRFSAERPEGSISTLTIQRTEQRDSAMYRCASSSTVGTTEAFFGQGTRLTVV.

CDR3 loop: CASSLVGLNNSPLHF. DNA for the CDR3: TGTGCCAGCAGCTTAGTGGGACTTAATAATTCACCCCTCCACTTT. This chain links TRBV7-9 with TRBJ1-6, with D possibly matching TRBD1 (5 bases). The V gene's germline CDR1 is SEHNR and CDR2 FQNEAQ (reference sequence). CDR3 size: 15 residues. Trimming left V 1 base short and J 5 bases short, with 9 bases between.

The chain is built from TRBV21-1 and TRBJ2-1; the D call TRBD2 from the table was never checked on the DNA. TRBV21-1 is flagged as a pseudogene. The CDR3 loop spans 11 amino acids. The CDR3 bases are TGTGCCAGCAGCAACCGTGAGGAGCAGTTCTTC. Protein sequence: CASSNREEQFF.

This chain joins TRBV18 and TRBJ1-4; tentatively, D is TRBD1 (6 bases). The CDR3 extends over 16 amino acids. Trimming stripped 2 bases from V and 0 bases from J, with 10 bases between. Germline V lookup: CDR1 KGHSH, CDR2 LQKENI. The CDR3 nucleotides read TGTGCCAGCTCACCAGTGACAGGTGCAACTAATGAAAAACTGTTTTTT. Protein product: CASSPVTGATNEKLFF.

The chain links TRBV3-1 (or the pseudogene TRBV3-2) to TRBJ1-3; D is uncertain. Germline loops: CDR1 LGHDT, CDR2 YNNKEL (reference sequence). Trimming pared 3 bases from V and 0 bases from J, leaving 15 bases between. The CDR3 loop spans 17 amino acids. The CDR3 nucleotides are TGTGCCAGCAGCCAGGCAAACCCGGAATACTCTGGAAACACCATATATTTT. Translating it yields CASSQANPEYSGNTIYF.

The V gene is TRBV2, the J gene TRBJ1-1; 9 bases are a match to TRBD1. The length of the CDR3 is 16 residues. Germline CDR1 reads SNHLY; CDR2 reads FYNNEI. Trimming cost V 1 base and J 6 bases; bases outside gene matches: 9. Written as DNA, the CDR3 is TGTGCCAGCAGTGAAGGTCGCTGGGGACAGGGCGCTGAAGCTTTCTTT. Translated: CASSEGRWGQGAEAFF.

The gene calls are TRBV6-6 and TRBJ2-3; no clear D gene. Germline V CDR1 and CDR2: MNHNY, SVGAGI (reference sequence). The germline V and J ends were trimmed by 7 bases and 6 bases, with 8 bases remaining between them. This CDR3 is built from 11 residues. The CDR3 is CASIIGDTQYF. DNA for the CDR3: TGTGCCAGCATAATTGGTGATACGCAGTATTTT.